The 18 T cell receptor beta chains below were found in one sample sequenced in a study of CD8 T cells in ankylosing spondylitis (dated by TCRdb to the late 2010s). To prepare the library, 5' RACE was applied. Instrument used: Illumina HiSeq 2500. The public reads were run again by TCRdb, first through fastp at Q25 and then through MiXCR, and only productive beta chains were kept. Here each entry gathers all rows of one CDR3 protein and keeps the most common genes and DNA. Here the sample has 250,000 to 400,000 distinct CDR3 sequences; more than 9% occur a single time. The top ten constitute 8% to 9.5% of the sample. Source material: blood, either unsorted or a sorted T cell fraction (not recorded which). The receptor set was obtained from a female donor with ankylosing spondylitis or in good health (not recorded which).

This clonotype was detected many times. The genes are TRBV5-6 and TRBJ2-5; D ambiguous. The CDR3 is 16 amino acids. Trimming pared 3 bases from V and 4 bases from J, leaving 19 bases between. Germline lookup yields CDR1 SGHDT and CDR2 YYEEEE. CDR3 nucleotides: TGTGCCAGCAGCTCACTGCATCACACAACCGGAGAGACCCAGTACTTC. Translation: CASSSLHHTTGETQYF.

This clonotype appeared a few times. The chain links TRBV5-8 to TRBJ2-2; the D gene could be TRBD1 or TRBD2 (5 bases each). Germline CDR1 is SGHTS and CDR2 is YDEGEE. Between the trimmed V and J ends, which lost 7 bases and 7 bases, there was a span of 17 bases. The CDR3 has 14 amino acids. CDR3 nucleotide sequence: TGTGCCAGCCAAGCGGCAGGGCCGATCGGGGAGCTGTTTTTT. It yields the protein CASQAAGPIGELFF.

In this sample, this clonotype turned up many times. This chain joins TRBV5-1 and TRBJ2-2; tentative D call: TRBD1 (5 bases). Trimming shortened V by 2 bases and J by 6 bases, and 20 bases separated the two germline ends. Per the germline V gene, CDR1 is SGHRS and CDR2 is YFSETQ. The CDR3 has 17 amino acids. The DNA of the CDR3 is TGCGCCAGCAGCTTTCAGGGTTTGTCTTCTTTGGCCGGGGAGCTGTTTTTT. Its translation: CASSFQGLSSLAGELFF.

The genes are TRBV7-7 and TRBJ2-2; D call uncertain. This CDR3 spans 16 amino acids. V shed 4 bases and J shed 5 bases, with 17 bases lying between them. The germline V gene has CDR1 SSHAT and CDR2 FNYEAQ (reference sequence). The CDR3 nucleotides are TGTGCCAGCAGCTACAACTCTTTTGGGTATACCGGGGAGCTGTTTTTT. It yields the protein CASSYNSFGYTGELFF.

This clonotype appeared many times. This rearrangement joins TRBV12-3 or TRBV12-4 to TRBJ2-1, with TRBD1 as a possible D gene (5 bases). Deletions cut 6 bases from V and 10 bases from J, with 10 bases between. CDR3 size: 11 residues. The DNA for the CDR3 is TGTGCCAGCAGGAACAGGCGGGAGCAGTTCTTC. Residues: CASRNRREQFF.

This clonotype was recorded a few times. The chain links TRBV19 to TRBJ1-2, with 8 bases matching TRBD1. The CDR3 is 13 residues long. CDR1 is LNHDA and CDR2 is SQIVND in the germline V gene (reference sequence). Germline trimming cut 7 bases from V and 8 bases from J; bases unmatched to any gene: 9. CDR3 region: CASIPGGSSGYTF. CDR3 DNA sequence: TGTGCCAGTATCCCAGGGGGCTCGTCCGGCTACACCTTC.

This clonotype was detected many times. J is TRBJ2-2 and V is TRBV28; D ambiguous. The CDR3 loop spans 12 amino acids. Trimming cost V 11 bases and J 3 bases, with 10 bases left between them. CDR1 MDHEN and CDR2 SYDVKM come from the germline V gene. CDR3 loop: CAAQPDTGELFF. The CDR3 nucleotides are TGTGCCGCACAACCGGACACCGGGGAGCTGTTTTTT.

The gene calls are TRBV19 and TRBJ2-1, with D perhaps TRBD2 (5 bases). Trimming shortened V by 3 bases and J by 6 bases, and 21 bases separated the two germline ends. CDR3 length: 17 amino acids. CDR1 is LNHDA, CDR2 SQIVND, per germline (reference sequence). The CDR3 protein is CASSIGEMGIGGNEQFF. The CDR3 DNA follows: TGTGCCAGTAGTATCGGGGAGATGGGAATCGGCGGCAATGAGCAGTTCTTC.

This clonotype was picked up a small number of times. The CDR3 is CSVPPQLRYNEQFF. CDR3 sequence (DNA): TGCAGTGTCCCCCCCCAGCTGAGATACAATGAGCAGTTCTTC. This sequence joins TRBV20-1 and TRBJ2-1; D remains ambiguous. The CDR3 length is 14 residues. Trimming stripped 7 bases from V and 4 bases from J, with 17 bases between. Germline loops: CDR1 DFQATT, CDR2 SNEGSKA (reference sequence).

There are many counts of this clonotype. This chain joins TRBV10-3 and TRBJ2-5; the D is unclear. V was pared by 0 bases and J by 3 bases, with 5 bases between. The CDR3 extends over 13 amino acids. Germline V gene sequence: CDR1 ENHRY, CDR2 SYGVKD. The CDR3 DNA is TGTGCCATCAGTGAGTCAAGGGAAGAGACCCAGTACTTC. Translation gives CAISESREETQYF.

This clonotype has more than one count but fewer than ten. The chain carries TRBV19 and TRBJ2-1; 8 bases are shared with TRBD1. Germline V gene data show CDR1 as LNHDA and CDR2 as SQIVND (reference sequence). The CDR3 contains 15 residues. Trimming took 3 bases from V and 6 from J; bases not matched to a gene: 7. The CDR3 sequence is CASSMTGEGFNEQFF. The CDR3 coding sequence is TGTGCCAGTAGTATGACAGGGGAAGGCTTCAATGAGCAGTTCTTC. Using reference TRBV19 and TRBJ2-1 for the parts outside the CDR3, the full variable domain is DGGITQSPKYLFRKEGQNVTLSCEQNLNHDAMYWYRQDPGQGLRLIYYSQIVNDFQKGDIAEGYSVSREKKESFPLTVTSAQKNPTAFYLCASSMTGEGFNEQFFGPGTRLTVL.

Ten or more counts support this clonotype. The J gene is TRBJ2-1, the V gene TRBV20-1; unclear D gene. Trimming shortened V by 3 bases and J by 0 bases, and 12 bases separated the two germline ends. There are 15 residues in the CDR3. Germline V gene lookup returns CDR1 DFQATT and CDR2 SNEGSKA (reference sequence). The chain's CDR3 is CSASKGPSSYNEQFF. CDR3 in DNA: TGCAGTGCTAGTAAGGGCCCGAGCTCCTACAATGAGCAGTTCTTC.

In this sample, this clonotype turned up many times. The chain has TRBV12-3 or TRBV12-4 and TRBJ1-2; 7 bases align to TRBD1. After removal of 5 bases from V and 2 bases from J, the junction contained 8 bases not matched to a gene. The length of the CDR3 is 15 residues. The CDR3 here is CASSPLRGGNYGYTF. The CDR3 region has the DNA TGTGCCAGCAGTCCTCTCAGGGGGGGGAACTATGGCTACACCTTC.

This clonotype was seen only a few times. The chain is built from TRBV7-8 and TRBJ1-2, with a possible D match to TRBD1 (6 bases). The germline V and J ends were trimmed by 5 bases and 7 bases, with 14 bases remaining between them. The length of the CDR3 is 13 residues. CDR1 and CDR2 from the germline V gene are SGHVS and FQNEAQ. CDR3 DNA sequence: TGTGCCAGCAGCCAACAGGGCGCGGGTGGCTACACCTTC. It translates to CASSQQGAGGYTF.

This clonotype has ten or more counts. The chain joins TRBV6-2 or TRBV6-3 to TRBJ2-7, with 8 bases that match TRBD1. CDR1 and CDR2 (germline): MNHEY, SVGEGT. The CDR3 runs 15 residues. V lost 1 base, J lost 4 bases, and 6 bases stayed unmatched. CDR3 in DNA: TGTGCCAGCAGTTACTTGGGACAGGTTGGTTACGAGCAGTACTTC. This encodes CASSYLGQVGYEQYF.

Turning to this clonotype: As the CDR3 is not closed by the conserved phenylalanine or tryptophan, this likely results from a read error. V is TRBV30 and J is TRBJ2-3; D is possibly TRBD2 (7 bases). The CDR3 is made up of 15 amino acids. Trimming stripped 3 bases from V and 2 bases from J, with 15 bases between. CDR1 GTSNPN and CDR2 SVGIG come from the germline V gene (reference sequence). The CDR3 spells CAWRSGGAITDTQYS. The CDR3 DNA is TGTGCCTGGAGGAGTGGGGGGGCCATCACAGATACGCAGTATTCT.

The sample holds many counts of this clonotype. The rearrangement joins TRBV7-6 to TRBJ1-1, with no clear D. The germline V gene has CDR1 SGHVS and CDR2 FNYEAQ. The CDR3 consists of 14 residues. Trimming stripped 4 bases from V and 4 bases from J, with 13 bases between. CDR3 DNA: TGTGCCAGCAGCTATGGACGGAGTAGCACTGAAGCTTTCTTT. This encodes CASSYGRSSTEAFF.

The rearrangement links TRBV20-1 to TRBJ2-2; 9 bases are a match to TRBD1. The CDR3 is 16 amino acids. V lost 5 bases, J lost 0 bases, and 7 bases stayed unmatched. CDR1 is DFQATT and CDR2 is SNEGSKA in the germline V gene (reference sequence). This CDR3 reads CSAQPTGGANTGELFF. Here the CDR3 DNA reads TGCAGTGCTCAGCCCACAGGGGGCGCGAACACCGGGGAGCTGTTTTTT.